This is a list of T cell receptor beta chains from one sample in a study of shared clonotypes between healthy human individuals. Clones were read by immunoSEQ multiplex PCR, and TCRdb kept only the in-frame ones, dropping some. The profile shows about 680,000 clones, around two thirds of them singletons. The sequencing sample was made of memory CD4+ T cells sorted from blood. The receptors were sampled from a woman aged 25 to 39 in good health. CDR3s include the opening cysteine and the closing phenylalanine or tryptophan. The D gene is left open where the match is weak. Clone size is not always given. Where it is, it says once, few, many or a class for expanded clones.

j_call clone_size d_call v_call cdr3_nt cdr3_aa
TRBJ1-3 NA NA TRBV5-1 TGCGCCAGCAGCCCCGGACAGTCCTCTGGAAACACCATATATTTT CASSPGQSSGNTIYF
TRBJ1-1 NA NA TRBV10-3 TGTGCCATCCAGCGGGACGGTGGGTCTGAAGCTTTCTTT CAIQRDGGSEAFF
TRBJ2-1 NA NA TRBV5-1 TGTGCCAGCAGCCTAGACCGAAGCTCCTACAATGAGCAGTTCTTC CASSLDRSSYNEQFF
TRBJ1-2 few NA TRBV28 TGTGCCAGCAGCTCGGAGGGTGCGGGCTACACCTTC CASSSEGAGYTF
TRBJ1-1 NA NA TRBV5-1 TGCGCCAGCAGCTTGGCGCACACACAAGTAACCAAGAAAGCTTTCTTT CASSLAHTQVTKKAFF
TRBJ2-2 NA NA TRBV6-1 TGTGCCAGCAGTTGGGGGAGCGGAGTCACCGGGGAGCTGTTTTTT CASSWGSGVTGELFF
TRBJ1-1 NA NA TRBV10-1 TGCGCCAGCAGTGAGTATGGGGCGGGCACTGAAGCTTTCTTT CASSEYGAGTEAFF
TRBJ1-5 NA TRBD1 TRBV28 TGTGCCAGCAGTTGGTCCTCCATCGGTTCGCCCGGACAGGGGACAAATCAGCCCCAGCATTTT CASSWSSIGSPGQGTNQPQHF
TRBJ2-2 once NA TRBV7-9 TGTGCCAGCAGCTTAGGCCGGGCCGGGGTAATCGGGGAGCTGTTTTTT CASSLGRAGVIGELFF
TRBJ1-4 NA NA TRBV5-1 TGCGCCAGCAGCCAACTAGCAACTAATGAAAAACTGTTTTTT CASSQLATNEKLFF